This section outlines one T cell receptor (beta chain) sequence together with its context. From germline, CDR1 is SGHDT and CDR2 YYEEEE. V gave up 0 bases and J gave up 10 bases, with 13 bases separating them. This CDR3 is built from 13 residues. The sample comes from a study of cytomegalovirus exposure and HLA in healthy donors. About the study: Of some 360 genotyped donors, roughly 86% clustered with self-reported Caucasian donors.

PCR employed 60 Vbeta and 13 Jbeta primers. The assay was immunoSEQ multiplex PCR, and TCRdb's table has in-frame clones only and misses some. The sample gives roughly 100,000 clones, about four fifths of which show up once; under 1.5% is in the top ten. The chain combines TRBV5-6 with TRBJ1-1; possibly TRBD1 for D (6 bases). The receptor's source is a middle-aged man in good health and CMV-seronegative. Sequencing used PBMCs. DNA of the CDR3: TGTGCCAGCAGCTTGGGGACAGCCTCCGGAGCTTTCTTT. The encoded protein is CASSLGTASGAFF.